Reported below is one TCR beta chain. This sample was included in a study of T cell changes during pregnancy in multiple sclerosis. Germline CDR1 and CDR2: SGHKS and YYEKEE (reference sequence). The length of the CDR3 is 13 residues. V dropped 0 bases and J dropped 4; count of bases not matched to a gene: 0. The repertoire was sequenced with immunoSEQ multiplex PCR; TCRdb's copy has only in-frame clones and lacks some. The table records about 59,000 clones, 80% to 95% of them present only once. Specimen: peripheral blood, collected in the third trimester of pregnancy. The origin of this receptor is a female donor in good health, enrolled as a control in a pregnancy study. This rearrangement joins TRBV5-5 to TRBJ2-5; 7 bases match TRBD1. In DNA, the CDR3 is TGTGCCAGCAGCTTGGAGGGGGCAGAGACCCAGTACTTC. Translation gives CASSLEGAETQYF.